These 21 T cell receptor beta chains share one sample of origin, sequenced in a study of T cell responses to AZD1222 COVID-19 vaccine. Assay used: immunoSEQ multiplex PCR; TCRdb lists only in-frame clones, some missing. Of around 140,000 clones in the sample, approximately 91% were seen once. The input for sequencing was peripheral blood, taken 28 days after the second AZD1222 dose. These receptors were obtained from an adult who received the AZD1222 COVID-19 vaccine.

This chain links TRBV19 with TRBJ1-2; the match to TRBD1 covers 9 bases. This CDR3 spans 15 amino acids. Germline V gives CDR1 LNHDA, CDR2 SQIVND (reference sequence). J gave up 0 bases and V 5 bases, and 4 bases lay outside the gene matches. The CDR3 region is CASSPRQGANYGYTF. The CDR3 DNA follows: TGTGCCAGTAGTCCCCGACAGGGGGCTAACTATGGCTACACCTTC.

This chain connects TRBV24-1 to TRBJ2-7, with D unclear. Germline CDR1 and CDR2: KGHDR and SFDVKD. The CDR3 is made up of 11 amino acids. Trimming removed 7 bases at V and 5 bases at J, with 8 bases between. The CDR3 loop reads CATRSNNEQYF. The CDR3 region has the DNA TGTGCCACCAGAAGTAATAACGAGCAGTACTTC.

The chain combines TRBV5-1 with TRBJ2-1, with 13 bases matching TRBD2. Germline lookup yields CDR1 SGHRS and CDR2 YFSETQ. V lost 4 bases, J lost 0 bases, and 4 bases stayed unmatched. This CDR3 has 17 residues. As DNA, the CDR3 is TGCGCCAGCAGCCCACTAGCGGGAGGGCCCTCCTACAATGAGCAGTTCTTC. Encoded protein: CASSPLAGGPSYNEQFF.

The V gene is TRBV2, the J gene TRBJ2-7; D might be TRBD1 or TRBD2, each matching 5 bases. CDR1 is SNHLY and CDR2 is FYNNEI in the germline V gene. This CDR3 region has 15 residues. Trimming pared 8 bases from V and 7 bases from J, leaving 24 bases between. The CDR3 coding sequence is TGTGCCAGCCGGGCCCCCCGGGACCATCCTAAAGAGCAGTACTTC. It yields the protein CASRAPRDHPKEQYF.

J is TRBJ1-5 and V is TRBV2, with D possibly TRBD1 on 5 matching bases. CDR1 and CDR2 from the germline V gene are SNHLY and FYNNEI. V was trimmed by 4 bases and J by 6 bases, leaving 10 bases between them. The length of the CDR3 is 13 residues. CDR3 residues: CASSAQGGQPQHF. The CDR3 region has the DNA TGTGCCAGCAGTGCGCAGGGAGGTCAGCCCCAGCATTTT. Full variable domain (rest looked up from reference TRBV2 and TRBJ1-5): EPEVTQTPSHQVTQMGQEVILRCVPISNHLYFYWYRQILGQKVEFLVSFYNNEISEKSEIFDDQFSVERPDGSNFTLKIRSTKLEDSAMYFCASSAQGGQPQHFGDGTRLSIL.

The chain is built from TRBV2 and TRBJ2-1; no definite D call. There are 16 residues in the CDR3. Germline V CDR1 and CDR2: SNHLY, FYNNEI. The germline V and J ends were trimmed by 4 bases and 0 bases, with 13 bases remaining between them. The CDR3 region has the DNA TGTGCCAGCAGTGTTGCTTCTCCTTCCTCCTACAATGAGCAGTTCTTC. It codes for CASSVASPSSYNEQFF. The complete variable domain, with remaining parts taken from reference TRBV2 and TRBJ2-1, reads EPEVTQTPSHQVTQMGQEVILRCVPISNHLYFYWYRQILGQKVEFLVSFYNNEISEKSEIFDDQFSVERPDGSNFTLKIRSTKLEDSAMYFCASSVASPSSYNEQFFGPGTRLTVL.

The gene calls are TRBV19 and TRBJ1-5; tentative D call: TRBD1 (5 bases). With 5 bases removed from V and 9 bases from J, the gap between germline ends came to 17 bases. The CDR3 is 14 residues long. Germline values: CDR1 LNHDA, CDR2 SQIVND (reference sequence). CDR3 DNA sequence: TGTGCCAGTAGTTCCGGGACGGTGCAAGGGCCCCAGCATTTT. Protein product: CASSSGTVQGPQHF.

The chain has TRBV30 and TRBJ2-1, with D tentatively TRBD2 (5 bases). V gave up 7 bases and J gave up 0 bases, with 10 bases separating them. Germline CDR1 is GTSNPN and CDR2 is SVGIG (reference sequence). The CDR3 loop spans 13 amino acids. This CDR3 is CASERSSYNEQFF. In DNA, the CDR3 is TGTGCCTCAGAGCGGAGCTCCTACAATGAGCAGTTCTTC.

The chain is built from TRBV5-1 and TRBJ2-5; 13 bases line up with TRBD2. CDR3 size: 19 residues. Losses at the gene ends were 0 bases for V and 0 bases for J; bases not matched to a gene: 8. CDR1 is SGHRS and CDR2 is YFSETQ in the germline V gene. Written as DNA, the CDR3 is TGCGCCAGCAGCTTGGCCCCAGGGACTAGCGGGGTGTACCAAGAGACCCAGTACTTC. Protein sequence: CASSLAPGTSGVYQETQYF.

This clone appeared a few times. The V call is TRBV6-6, the J call TRBJ2-6; no definite D call. This CDR3 comprises 16 residues. V shed 5 bases and J shed 2 bases, with 13 bases lying between them. Germline CDR1 and CDR2: MNHNY and SVGAGI (reference sequence). CDR3 in DNA: TGTGCCAGCAGTAACACCGCGGCAACTGGGGCCAACGTCCTGACTTTC. It translates to CASSNTAATGANVLTF.

V usage is TRBV2 and J usage is TRBJ2-7; D ambiguous. CDR1 is SNHLY, CDR2 FYNNEI, per germline. Trimming removed 1 base from V and 0 bases from J, with 7 bases in between. The CDR3 is made up of 14 amino acids. Here the CDR3 reads CASSEGQLSYEQYF. The DNA of the CDR3 is TGTGCCAGCAGTGAAGGTCAGCTCTCCTACGAGCAGTACTTC. The variable domain in full, completed from reference TRBV2 and TRBJ2-7, reads EPEVTQTPSHQVTQMGQEVILRCVPISNHLYFYWYRQILGQKVEFLVSFYNNEISEKSEIFDDQFSVERPDGSNFTLKIRSTKLEDSAMYFCASSEGQLSYEQYFGPGTRLTVT.

This chain uses TRBV5-1 with TRBJ2-6; 9 nucleotides line up with TRBD2. The trim removed 4 bases at V and 2 bases at J, leaving 4 bases unmatched. In germline, CDR1 is SGHRS, CDR2 YFSETQ. The length of the CDR3 is 16 residues. DNA for the CDR3: TGCGCCAGCAGCCCATTAGCGGGAGCTGGGGCCAACGTCCTGACTTTC. Its protein is CASSPLAGAGANVLTF.

V gene TRBV25-1 combines with J gene TRBJ2-3, with TRBD2 matching over 10 bases. With V trimmed by 5 bases and J by 5 bases, 4 bases remained unmatched. The CDR3 extends over 14 amino acids. Germline V gives CDR1 MGHDK, CDR2 SYGVNS. In DNA form, the CDR3 reads TGTGCCAGCAGTCTAGCGGGAGCCGGAGATACGCAGTATTTT. Its protein is CASSLAGAGDTQYF. Supplemented by reference TRBV25-1 and TRBJ2-3, the full variable domain reads EADIYQTPRYLVIGTGKKITLECSQTMGHDKMYWYQQDPGMELHLIHYSYGVNSTEKGDLSSESTVSRIRTEHFPLTLESARPSHTSQYLCASSLAGAGDTQYFGPGTRLTVL.

This chain uses TRBV11-2 with TRBJ1-1; D call uncertain. Germline lookup yields CDR1 SGHAT and CDR2 FQNNGV. This CDR3 comprises 14 residues. V shed 5 bases and J shed 5 bases, with 15 bases lying between them. The DNA for the CDR3 is TGTGCCAGCAGCAAAGGAGGCTATGGGACTGAAGCTTTCTTT. It is translated as CASSKGGYGTEAFF.

This chain uses TRBV5-4 with TRBJ2-5; the match to TRBD2 covers 15 bases. J lost 5 bases, V lost 4 bases, and 6 bases had no gene match. CDR3 length equals 16 residues. From germline, CDR1 is SGHNT and CDR2 YYREEE (reference sequence). This CDR3 reads CASSRGLAGGQETQYF. The DNA for the CDR3 is TGTGCCAGCAGCAGAGGACTAGCGGGAGGGCAGGAGACCCAGTACTTC.

The chain uses TRBV11-3 and TRBJ2-7; tentatively, D is TRBD1 (6 bases). The germline V and J ends were trimmed by 5 bases and 7 bases, with 15 bases remaining between them. Germline loops: CDR1 SGHNT, CDR2 YENEEA. This CDR3 is built from 13 residues. The CDR3 sequence: CASSSRGRGEQYF. As DNA, the CDR3 is TGTGCCAGCAGCAGTAGGGGGAGAGGAGAGCAGTACTTC.

V and J are TRBV18 and TRBJ2-1; D not resolved. The germline V gene has CDR1 KGHSH and CDR2 LQKENI. V lost 4 bases, J lost 6 bases, and 16 bases lay in between. The CDR3 runs 15 residues. The CDR3 DNA reads as TGTGCCAGCTCACGACCAGCCGCCTTTCTCAATGAGCAGTTCTTC. Protein: CASSRPAAFLNEQFF. The full variable domain, its missing parts supplied by reference TRBV18 and TRBJ2-1, is NAGVMQNPRHLVRRRGQEARLRCSPMKGHSHVYWYRQLPEEGLKFMVYLQKENIIDESGMPKERFSAEFPKEGPSILRIQQVVRGDSAAYFCASSRPAAFLNEQFFGPGTRLTVL.

V is TRBV28 and J is TRBJ1-5, with a weak D call TRBD1 (5 bases). The CDR3 has 15 residues. Germline V lookup: CDR1 MDHEN, CDR2 SYDVKM. The V end lost 1 base, the J end lost 3 bases, and 10 bases lay between the germline ends. CDR3 protein: CASSLYDSSNQPQHF. The CDR3 bases are TGTGCCAGCAGTTTATACGACAGTTCCAATCAGCCCCAGCATTTT.

The chain employs TRBV24-1 and TRBJ2-3; D possibly corresponds to TRBD2 (6 bases). The V gene's germline CDR1 is KGHDR and CDR2 SFDVKD. The CDR3 consists of 15 residues. The ends were cut back, 7 bases at V and 1 base at J, with 14 bases in the middle. The CDR3 DNA is TGTGCCACCAGCCTCGGCGGGGAAGGCACAGATACGCAGTATTTT. Amino acids: CATSLGGEGTDTQYF.

The chain uses TRBV29-1 and TRBJ1-1, with D maybe TRBD1 (6 bases). Germline-derived CDR1 and CDR2 are SQVTM and ANQGSEA. The ends were cut back, 6 bases at V and 8 bases at J, with 10 bases in the middle. CDR3 size: 10 residues. The CDR3 coding sequence is TGCAGCGTCACAGGACAGGAAGCTTTCTTT. This translates into CSVTGQEAFF.

This chain links TRBV5-1 with TRBJ2-7; perhaps TRBD2 as D (5 bases). Germline V gene data show CDR1 as SGHRS and CDR2 as YFSETQ. CDR3 length equals 14 residues. Trimming left V 0 bases short and J 7 bases short, with 14 bases between. CDR3 amino acids: CASSLGFTTGEQYF. The CDR3, as DNA: TGCGCCAGCAGCTTGGGATTTACTACGGGGGAGCAGTACTTC.